This TCR beta chain was recorded in a study of human T cells and chemical hapten exposure. Study conclusions and caveats: Sensitizing to DPC left TCRs with a frequency above 1 in 1000 unaltered.

Time point defined: healthy volunteer bleed at 2 weeks. The total RNA was obtained from whole blood that was not fractionated. It was the library that attached unique molecular identifiers to individual cDNA molecules. Each CDR3 protein gets one entry after TCRdb re-called the RACE reads with MiXCR. The data hold around 130,000 distinct CDR3 sequences, with approximately 9.1% observed a single time. As for this clonotype: What it recognizes is unknown.

The CDR3 sequence is 17 residues long. Trimming cost V 4 bases and J 2 bases; bases outside gene matches: 9. CDR1 is ENHRY, CDR2 SYGVKD, per germline. The chain combines TRBV10-3 with TRBJ2-1; 9 bases line up with TRBD2. The receptor comes from a male donor in good health. Some clones in this sample may be carry-over from other donors' samples. Sequenced input: whole blood. CDR3 sequence reads: CAISGVTAGGTYNEQFF. CDR3 sequence (DNA): TGTGCCATCAGTGGGGTGACAGCGGGGGGAACCTACAATGAGCAGTTCTTC.